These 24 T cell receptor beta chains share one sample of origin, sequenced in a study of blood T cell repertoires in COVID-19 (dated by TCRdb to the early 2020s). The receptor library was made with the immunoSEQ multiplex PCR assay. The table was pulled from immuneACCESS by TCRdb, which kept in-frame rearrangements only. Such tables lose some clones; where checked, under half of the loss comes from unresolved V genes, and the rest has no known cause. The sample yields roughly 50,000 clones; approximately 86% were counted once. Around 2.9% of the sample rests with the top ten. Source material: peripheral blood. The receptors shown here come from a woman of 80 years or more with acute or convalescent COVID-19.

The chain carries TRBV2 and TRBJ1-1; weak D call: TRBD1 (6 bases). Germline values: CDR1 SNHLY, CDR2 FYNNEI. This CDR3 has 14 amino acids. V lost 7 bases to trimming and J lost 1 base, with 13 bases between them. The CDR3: CASKEVQGNTEAFF. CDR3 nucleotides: TGTGCCAGCAAGGAGGTACAGGGGAACACTGAAGCTTTCTTT.

The CDR3 nucleotides are TGTGCCAGCAGCTTGGGACGGACTGATGAAAAACTGTTTTTT. Translating gives CASSLGRTDEKLFF. V usage is TRBV5-6 and J usage is TRBJ1-4; D is unclear. The length of the CDR3 is 14 residues. The germline V and J ends were trimmed by 0 bases and 6 bases, with 9 bases remaining between them. Per the germline V gene, CDR1 is SGHDT and CDR2 is YYEEEE.

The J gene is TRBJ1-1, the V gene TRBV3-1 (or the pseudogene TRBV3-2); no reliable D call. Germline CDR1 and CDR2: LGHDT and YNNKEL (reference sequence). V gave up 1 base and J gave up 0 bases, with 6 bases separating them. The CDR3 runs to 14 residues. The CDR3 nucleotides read TGTGCCAGCAGCCAAGTCGGGTTGAACACTGAAGCTTTCTTT. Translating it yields CASSQVGLNTEAFF.

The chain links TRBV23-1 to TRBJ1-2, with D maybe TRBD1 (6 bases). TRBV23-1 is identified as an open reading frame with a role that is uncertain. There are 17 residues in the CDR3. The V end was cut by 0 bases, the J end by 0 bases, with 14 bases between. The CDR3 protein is CASSQSIGGGSNYGYTF. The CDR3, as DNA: TGCGCCAGCAGTCAATCGATAGGGGGGGGATCTAACTATGGCTACACCTTC.

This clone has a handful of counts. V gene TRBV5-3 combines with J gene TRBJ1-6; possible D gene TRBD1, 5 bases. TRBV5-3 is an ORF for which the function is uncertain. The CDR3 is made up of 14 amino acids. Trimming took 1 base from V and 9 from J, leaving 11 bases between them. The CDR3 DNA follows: TGTGCCAGAAGCTTGTGGCAGGGCGCTTCACCCCTCCACTTT. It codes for CARSLWQGASPLHF.

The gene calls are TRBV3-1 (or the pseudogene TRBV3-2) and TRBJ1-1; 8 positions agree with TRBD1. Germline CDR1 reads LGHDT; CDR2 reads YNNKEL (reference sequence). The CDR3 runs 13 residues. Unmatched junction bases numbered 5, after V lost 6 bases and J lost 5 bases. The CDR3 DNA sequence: TGTGCCAGCAGGAACAGGGGGGGGACTGAAGCTTTCTTT. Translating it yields CASRNRGGTEAFF.

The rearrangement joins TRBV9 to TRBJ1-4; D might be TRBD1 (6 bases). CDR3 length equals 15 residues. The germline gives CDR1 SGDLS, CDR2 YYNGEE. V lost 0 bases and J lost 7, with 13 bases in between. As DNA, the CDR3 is TGTGCCAGCAGCGTAGGTTCGGGGGGCGGTGAAAAACTGTTTTTT. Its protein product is CASSVGSGGGEKLFF.

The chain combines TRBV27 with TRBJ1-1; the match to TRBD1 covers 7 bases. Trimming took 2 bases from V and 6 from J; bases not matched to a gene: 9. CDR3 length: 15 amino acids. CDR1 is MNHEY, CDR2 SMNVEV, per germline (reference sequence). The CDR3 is CASSLTIQGIAEAFF. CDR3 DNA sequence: TGTGCCAGCAGTTTAACCATACAGGGGATAGCTGAAGCTTTCTTT.

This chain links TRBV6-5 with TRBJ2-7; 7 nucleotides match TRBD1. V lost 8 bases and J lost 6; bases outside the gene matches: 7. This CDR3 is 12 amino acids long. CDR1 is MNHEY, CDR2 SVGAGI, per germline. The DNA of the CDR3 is TGTGCCAGCCTAACAGGGGCGAGCGAGCAGTACTTC. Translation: CASLTGASEQYF.

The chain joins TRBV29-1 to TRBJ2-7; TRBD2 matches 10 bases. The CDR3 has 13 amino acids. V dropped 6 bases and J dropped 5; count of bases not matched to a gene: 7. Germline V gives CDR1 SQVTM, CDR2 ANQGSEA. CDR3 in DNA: TGCAGCGTGGGCTGGCTAGCGGGGGACGAGCAGTACTTC. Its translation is CSVGWLAGDEQYF.

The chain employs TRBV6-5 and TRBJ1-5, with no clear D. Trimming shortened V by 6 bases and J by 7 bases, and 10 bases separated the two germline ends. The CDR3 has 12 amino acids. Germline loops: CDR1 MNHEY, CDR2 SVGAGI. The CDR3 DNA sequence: TGTGCCAGCAGAGAGAACCAACAGCCCCAGCATTTT. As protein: CASRENQQPQHF.

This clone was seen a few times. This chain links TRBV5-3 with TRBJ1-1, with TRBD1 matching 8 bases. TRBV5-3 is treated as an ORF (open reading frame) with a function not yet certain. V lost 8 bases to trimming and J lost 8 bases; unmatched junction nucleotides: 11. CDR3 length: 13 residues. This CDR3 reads CASPDRAWKEAFF. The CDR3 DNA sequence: TGTGCCAGTCCGGACAGGGCCTGGAAAGAAGCTTTCTTT.

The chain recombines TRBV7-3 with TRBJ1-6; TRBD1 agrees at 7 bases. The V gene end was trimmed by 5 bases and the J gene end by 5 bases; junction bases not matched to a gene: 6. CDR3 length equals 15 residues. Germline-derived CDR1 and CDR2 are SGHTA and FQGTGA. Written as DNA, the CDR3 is TGTGCCAGCAGCCCGACAGGGAAAAATAATTCACCCCTCCACTTT. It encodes CASSPTGKNNSPLHF.

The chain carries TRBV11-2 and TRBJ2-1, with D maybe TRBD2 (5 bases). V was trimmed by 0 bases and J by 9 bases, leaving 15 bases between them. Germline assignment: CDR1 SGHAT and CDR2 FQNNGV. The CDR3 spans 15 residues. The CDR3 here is CASSLERARGGEQFF. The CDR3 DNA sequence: TGTGCCAGCAGCTTAGAAAGGGCCCGGGGTGGTGAGCAGTTCTTC.

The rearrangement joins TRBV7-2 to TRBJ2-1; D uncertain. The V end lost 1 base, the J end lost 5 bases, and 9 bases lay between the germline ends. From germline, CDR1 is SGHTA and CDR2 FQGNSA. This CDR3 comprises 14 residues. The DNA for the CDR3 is TGTGCCAGCAGCTTAGGGCAGGCTAACAATGAGCAGTTCTTC. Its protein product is CASSLGQANNEQFF. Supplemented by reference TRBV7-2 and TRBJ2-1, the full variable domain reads GAGVSQSPSNKVTEKGKDVELRCDPISGHTALYWYRQSLGQGLEFLIYFQGNSAPDKSGLPSDRFSAERTGGSVSTLTIQRTQQEDSAVYLCASSLGQANNEQFFGPGTRLTVL.

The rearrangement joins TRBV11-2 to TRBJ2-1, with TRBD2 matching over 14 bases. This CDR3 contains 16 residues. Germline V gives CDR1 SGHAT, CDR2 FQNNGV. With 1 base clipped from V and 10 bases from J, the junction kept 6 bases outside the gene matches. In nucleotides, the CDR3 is TGTGCCAGCAGCTTAGTGGAACGGACTAGCGGGGGGGAGCAGTTCTTC. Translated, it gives CASSLVERTSGGEQFF. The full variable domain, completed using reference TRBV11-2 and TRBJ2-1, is EAGVAQSPRYKIIEKRQSVAFWCNPISGHATLYWYQQILGQGPKLLIQFQNNGVVDDSQLPKDRFSAERLKGVDSTLKIQPAKLEDSAVYLCASSLVERTSGGEQFFGPGTRLTVL.

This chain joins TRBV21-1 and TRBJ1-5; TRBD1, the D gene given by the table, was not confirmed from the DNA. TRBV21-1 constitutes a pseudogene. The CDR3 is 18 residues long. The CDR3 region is CASSKDLTRVGSNQPQHF. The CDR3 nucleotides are TGTGCCAGCAGCAAAGACCTGACCAGGGTGGGCAGCAATCAGCCCCAGCATTTT.

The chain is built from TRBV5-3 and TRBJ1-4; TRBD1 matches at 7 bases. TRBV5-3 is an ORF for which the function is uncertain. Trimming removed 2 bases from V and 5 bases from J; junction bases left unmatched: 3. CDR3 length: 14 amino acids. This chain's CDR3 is CARSLFRGNEKLFF. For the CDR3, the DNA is TGTGCCAGAAGCTTATTCAGGGGGAATGAAAAACTGTTTTTT.

Here the CDR3 DNA reads TGTGCCAGCAGCTTAGTCGGGGATCAGCCCCAGCATTTT. This translates into CASSLVGDQPQHF. The chain has TRBV7-9 and TRBJ1-5; D is unresolved. V was cut by 1 base and J by 5 bases, with 6 bases left in between. The CDR3 loop spans 13 amino acids. Germline V gives CDR1 SEHNR, CDR2 FQNEAQ (reference sequence).

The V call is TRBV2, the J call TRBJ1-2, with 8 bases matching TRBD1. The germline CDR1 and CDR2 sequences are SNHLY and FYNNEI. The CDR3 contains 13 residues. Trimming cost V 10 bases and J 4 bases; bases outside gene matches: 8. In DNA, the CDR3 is TGTGCCATACGGCAGGGGGCCGCCTATGGCTACACCTTC. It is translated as CAIRQGAAYGYTF.

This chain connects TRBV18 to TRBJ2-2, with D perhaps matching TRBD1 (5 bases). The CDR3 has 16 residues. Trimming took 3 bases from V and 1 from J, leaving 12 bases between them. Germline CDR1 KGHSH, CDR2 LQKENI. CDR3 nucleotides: TGTGCCAGCTCACCCGAAGGGGCTCTGAACACCGGGGAGCTGTTTTTT. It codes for CASSPEGALNTGELFF.

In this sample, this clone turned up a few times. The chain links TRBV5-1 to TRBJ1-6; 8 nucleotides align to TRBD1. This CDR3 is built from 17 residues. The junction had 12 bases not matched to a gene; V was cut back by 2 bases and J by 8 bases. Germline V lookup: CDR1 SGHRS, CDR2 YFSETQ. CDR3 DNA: TGCGCCAGCAGCTTCGGACAGGGAGGCTCACTAGATTCACCCCTCCACTTT. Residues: CASSFGQGGSLDSPLHF.

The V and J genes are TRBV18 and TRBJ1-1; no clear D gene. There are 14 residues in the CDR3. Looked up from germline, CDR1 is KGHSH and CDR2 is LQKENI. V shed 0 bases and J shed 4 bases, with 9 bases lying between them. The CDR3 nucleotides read TGTGCCAGCTCACCACCCGGGTTGGGCACTGAAGCTTTCTTT. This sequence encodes CASSPPGLGTEAFF.

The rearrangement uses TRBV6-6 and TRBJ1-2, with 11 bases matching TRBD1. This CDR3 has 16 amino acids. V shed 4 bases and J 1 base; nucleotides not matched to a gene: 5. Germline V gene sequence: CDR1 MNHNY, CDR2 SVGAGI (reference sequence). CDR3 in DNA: TGTGCCAGCAGTTTCGGACAGGGGGCATATAACTATGGCTACACCTTC. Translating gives CASSFGQGAYNYGYTF.